This T cell receptor beta chain was recovered during a study of CDR3 diversity in severe acne. The CDR3 loop spans 13 amino acids. Trimming pared 3 bases from V and 0 bases from J, leaving 8 bases between. Looked up from germline, CDR1 is DFQATT and CDR2 is SNEGSKA (reference sequence). This clonotype was found many times. TCRdb reanalysed the PCR reads using MiXCR and keeps one entry per CDR3 protein. The sample yields roughly 100,000 distinct CDR3 sequences, 45% to 60% seen once. The TCR comes from a male donor with acne. The chain joins TRBV20-1 to TRBJ1-1; no reliable D call. The sample comprised blood. The CDR3 DNA is TGCAGTGCTAGGAGAGACATGAACACTGAAGCTTTCTTT. Translation: CSARRDMNTEAFF.